The rows below give T cell receptor beta chains drawn from one sample of a study of naive and memory T cell subsets. MiXCR, applied by TCRdb to the UMI-ligation and nested PCR reads, yields one record per CDR3 protein. The table shows approximately 9,300 distinct CDR3 sequences, with around 5.6% occurring only once. Source material: CD4+ TEMRA cells from blood. The receptors were gathered from a human donor in good health. The CDR3 runs from the conserved cysteine through the conserved F or W. A D gene is named only where the DNA matches it firmly. Expanded clones get a size class; other rows say once, few or many, or leave the size out.

j_gene: TRBJ1-4; len: 14; d_gene: .; v_gene: TRBV18; abundance: many; CDR3nt: TGTGCCAGCTCCCTTTACGGTCCGAATGAAAAACTGTTTTTT; CDR3aa: CASSLYGPNEKLFF
j_gene: TRBJ2-7; len: 12; d_gene: .; v_gene: TRBV28; abundance: medium-sized; CDR3nt: TGTGCCAGCAGTGTCGGGGTGGCCGAGCAGTACTTC; CDR3aa: CASSVGVAEQYF
j_gene: TRBJ1-1; len: 12; d_gene: .; v_gene: TRBV28; abundance: .; CDR3nt: TGTGCCAGCAGGACGGGGGGGACTGAAGCTTTCTTT; CDR3aa: CASRTGGTEAFF
j_gene: TRBJ1-4; len: 13; d_gene: .; v_gene: TRBV12-3/TRBV12-4; abundance: few; CDR3nt: TGTGCCAGCAGTCCACCCGGGGGAGGGCGGCTGTTTTTT; CDR3aa: CASSPPGGGRLFF
j_gene: TRBJ1-3; len: 14; d_gene: .; v_gene: TRBV7-9; abundance: few; CDR3nt: TGTGCCAGCAGCTTTGACACTCATGGAAACACCATATATTTT; CDR3aa: CASSFDTHGNTIYF
j_gene: TRBJ1-6; len: 18; d_gene: .; v_gene: TRBV21-1; abundance: .; CDR3nt: TGTGCCAGCAGCAAAGTGCGAGGGGTTGGTGGTTACTATTCACCCCTCCACTTT; CDR3aa: CASSKVRGVGGYYSPLHF
j_gene: TRBJ2-3; len: 15; d_gene: TRBD2; v_gene: TRBV6-5; abundance: .; CDR3nt: TGTGCCAGCAGTTACGCCAGGGCGGGGGCAGATACGCAGTATTTT; CDR3aa: CASSYARAGADTQYF
j_gene: TRBJ1-2; len: 12; d_gene: .; v_gene: TRBV6-2/TRBV6-3; abundance: few; CDR3nt: TGTGCCAGCAGTCGGACAGACTATGGCTACACCTTC; CDR3aa: CASSRTDYGYTF
j_gene: TRBJ2-1; len: 13; d_gene: .; v_gene: TRBV6-5; abundance: medium-sized; CDR3nt: TGTGCCAGCAGAGAACAGGGACTCAATGAGCAGTTCTTC; CDR3aa: CASREQGLNEQFF
j_gene: TRBJ2-2; len: 17; d_gene: .; v_gene: TRBV6-2/TRBV6-3; abundance: many; CDR3nt: TGTGCCAGCAGTTACGTCCTCGGCCGGAGCGCCACCGGGGAGCTGTTTTTT; CDR3aa: CASSYVLGRSATGELFF
j_gene: TRBJ2-7; len: 11; d_gene: .; v_gene: TRBV7-2; abundance: many; CDR3nt: TGTGCCAGCAGCTACACCTACGAGCAGTACTTC; CDR3aa: CASSYTYEQYF
j_gene: TRBJ2-7; len: 13; d_gene: TRBD1; v_gene: TRBV11-2; abundance: many; CDR3nt: TGTGCCAGCAGCTGGGGACAGAACTACGAGCAGTACTTC; CDR3aa: CASSWGQNYEQYF
j_gene: TRBJ1-1; len: 15; d_gene: .; v_gene: TRBV12-3/TRBV12-4; abundance: many; CDR3nt: TGTGCCAGCATCTCCTGGGGGGGGGGAAGGACTGAAGCTTTCTTT; CDR3aa: CASISWGGGRTEAFF
j_gene: TRBJ1-1; len: 14; d_gene: .; v_gene: TRBV12-3/TRBV12-4; abundance: many; CDR3nt: TGTGCCAGCAGTTTTCGCTTGATACAGGAGGAAGCTTTCTTT; CDR3aa: CASSFRLIQEEAFF
j_gene: TRBJ2-5; len: 14; d_gene: TRBD2; v_gene: TRBV5-1; abundance: many; CDR3nt: TGCGCCAGCAGCACGCGGGGGAACCAAGAGACCCAGTACTTC; CDR3aa: CASSTRGNQETQYF
j_gene: TRBJ2-4; len: 16; d_gene: .; v_gene: TRBV7-2; abundance: many; CDR3nt: TGTGCCAGCAGCTTAGTTGGTAGCGAAGTCAAAAACATTCAGTACTTC; CDR3aa: CASSLVGSEVKNIQYF